This T cell receptor beta chain was recorded in a study of Graves' ophthalmopathy and Graves' hyperthyroidism. Looking at the study overall: Samples of peripheral blood were obtained at initial diagnosis, prior to treatment of any kind.

In this sample, this clonotype turned up many times. Amplification from RNA transcripts yielded the TCR beta CDR3 regions. First-round RT-PCR used HTBI primers; second-round multiplex PCR followed. From the multiplex PCR reads, TCRdb called clonotypes with MiXCR, one entry per CDR3 protein. The sample lists a few hundred thousand distinct CDR3 sequences, around 21% occurring once. Germline V gene lookup returns CDR1 MNHNS and CDR2 SASEGT. The CDR3 is 15 residues long. V gave up 1 base and J gave up 9 bases; unmatched junction bases: 11. Certain patients, namely those with other autoimmune diseases, uncontrolled infections, pregnancy or lactation, were excluded.

V gene TRBV6-1 combines with J gene TRBJ2-5; 7 positions match TRBD1. The TCR sequence derives from a woman aged 18-29 years with stable Graves' hyperthyroidism. Specimen: peripheral blood. CDR3 region: CASSEEGQAQLAQYF. The CDR3, as DNA: TGTGCCAGCAGTGAAGAAGGACAGGCCCAATTGGCCCAGTACTTC.